One and the same sample provided the 20 T cell receptor beta chains below, sequenced in a study of blood T cell repertoires in COVID-19. The repertoire was sequenced with immunoSEQ multiplex PCR; TCRdb's copy has only in-frame clones and lacks some. The top ten hold about 4% of the sample, which has roughly 230,000 clones, 84% seen once. The sequenced sample consisted of peripheral blood. The receptors were gathered from a man aged 50 to 60 with acute or convalescent COVID-19.

Here the CDR3 reads CASSYSRGLTGEKLFF. The CDR3 nucleotides are TGTGCCAGCAGTTACTCGAGGGGGCTGACGGGGGAAAAACTGTTTTTT. The chain recombines TRBV6-5 with TRBJ1-4; 7 bases fit TRBD1. The CDR3 covers 16 residues. V lost 0 bases to trimming and J lost 8 bases; unmatched junction nucleotides: 9. Germline CDR1 MNHEY, CDR2 SVGAGI.

This chain joins TRBV7-9 and TRBJ2-2; D not certain. The CDR3 length is 17 residues. CDR1 is SEHNR, CDR2 FQNEAQ, per germline (reference sequence). The V end lost 4 bases, the J end lost 0 bases, and 15 bases lay between the germline ends. The CDR3 is CASSSQFRRTNTGELFF. CDR3 bases: TGTGCCAGCAGCTCCCAGTTTCGGCGGACGAACACCGGGGAGCTGTTTTTT.

The J gene is TRBJ2-7, the V gene TRBV19; a weak D match, TRBD1 (6 bases). Trimming stripped 1 base from V and 5 bases from J, with 12 bases between. This CDR3 region has 14 residues. In germline, CDR1 is LNHDA, CDR2 SQIVND (reference sequence). The CDR3 sequence: CASSIVGHLDEQYF. CDR3 nucleotide sequence: TGTGCCAGTAGTATAGTGGGACATTTGGACGAGCAGTACTTC.

The genes are TRBV29-1 and TRBJ1-1; 7 bases map to TRBD1. Germline V CDR1 and CDR2: SQVTM, ANQGSEA. CDR3 length equals 15 residues. V lost 7 bases, J lost 1 base, and 12 bases stayed unmatched. CDR3 sequence: CSALGRTGWNTEAFF. CDR3 bases: TGCAGCGCTCTGGGGCGGACAGGATGGAACACTGAAGCTTTCTTT.

As concerns this clone: In this CDR3 the conserved last residue, phenylalanine or tryptophan, is missing, so a read error is likely. Because the CDR3's place on the DNA is in doubt, the DNA is left out and the CDR3 is given as listed by TCRdb. This chain joins TRBV5-4 and TRBJ2-7; no check of the table's D call, TRBD2, against the DNA was made. Ends included, the CDR3 has 10 residues. Germline V gene sequence: CDR1 SGHNT, CDR2 YYREEE (reference sequence). This CDR3 is CASSLRGLIL.

The chain is built from TRBV4-1 and TRBJ1-1; unclear D gene. Trimming removed 4 bases at V and 0 bases at J, with 9 bases between. CDR3 length equals 14 residues. Germline CDR1 MGHRA, CDR2 YSYEKL. This CDR3 reads CASSPGGLNTEAFF. The DNA for the CDR3 is TGCGCCAGCAGCCCCGGAGGGCTGAACACTGAAGCTTTCTTT.

V usage is TRBV19 and J usage is TRBJ2-7; 7 bases fit TRBD1. Germline-derived CDR1 and CDR2 are LNHDA and SQIVND (reference sequence). The CDR3 loop spans 15 amino acids. With 5 bases clipped from V and 3 bases from J, the junction kept 10 bases outside the gene matches. The CDR3 is CASSPAGTVLYEQYF. CDR3 nucleotide sequence: TGTGCCAGTAGTCCGGCCGGGACAGTTCTCTACGAGCAGTACTTC.

V usage is TRBV19 and J usage is TRBJ1-1, with D perhaps TRBD1 (5 bases). Germline CDR1 LNHDA, CDR2 SQIVND (reference sequence). Trimming removed 6 bases from V and 6 bases from J, with 17 bases in between. The CDR3 loop spans 14 amino acids. The CDR3 sequence is CASRPQGAGAEAFF. The CDR3 nucleotides read TGTGCCAGTAGACCCCAGGGCGCAGGCGCTGAAGCTTTCTTT.

The chain carries TRBV18 and TRBJ1-1, with 7 positions matching TRBD1. Germline V gene sequence: CDR1 KGHSH, CDR2 LQKENI. CDR3 size: 15 residues. The junction had 5 bases not matched to a gene; V was cut back by 1 base and J by 3 bases. CDR3 protein: CASSPRAGGDTEAFF. Written as DNA, the CDR3 is TGTGCCAGCTCACCACGGGCAGGGGGTGACACTGAAGCTTTCTTT.

The chain couples TRBV5-1 to TRBJ2-4; 7 nucleotides agree with TRBD1. The CDR3 covers 13 residues. In germline, CDR1 is SGHRS, CDR2 YFSETQ. The ends lost 4 bases at V and 5 bases at J; junction bases unmatched: 3. The CDR3 here is CASSPGTENIQYF. CDR3 DNA sequence: TGCGCCAGCAGCCCCGGGACAGAAAACATTCAGTACTTC.

The chain is built from TRBV21-1 and TRBJ1-5. TRBV21-1 is a documented pseudogene. The CDR3 covers 14 residues. CDR3 region: CASSNHKQREPQHF. The CDR3 bases are TGTGCCAGCAGCAATCACAAACAGAGGGAGCCCCAGCATTTT.

This rearrangement joins TRBV12-3 or TRBV12-4 to TRBJ2-1; the match to TRBD2 covers 8 bases. This CDR3 contains 13 residues. V was clipped by 7 bases and J by 4 bases; unmatched bases: 3. CDR3 sequence (DNA): TGTGCCAGCACTGCGGGGGGTTACAATGAGCAGTTCTTC. Its protein product is CASTAGGYNEQFF.

The chain links TRBV19 to TRBJ1-2; TRBD1 matches 8 bases. The trim removed 2 bases at V and 4 bases at J, leaving 9 bases unmatched. The CDR3 spans 16 residues. Per germline, CDR1 LNHDA and CDR2 SQIVND (reference sequence). CDR3 sequence (DNA): TGTGCCAGTAGTATAACCGGGACAGGAGACCTCTATGGCTACACCTTC. Residues: CASSITGTGDLYGYTF.

This clone appeared a few times. The chain recombines TRBV5-1 with TRBJ2-5; 12 bases agree with TRBD2. Germline trimming cut 3 bases from V and 3 bases from J; bases unmatched to any gene: 6. CDR1 and CDR2 (germline): SGHRS, YFSETQ. There are 16 residues in the CDR3. CDR3: CASSSRLAGAKETQYF. The CDR3 region has the DNA TGCGCCAGCAGCTCCCGACTAGCGGGGGCCAAAGAGACCCAGTACTTC.

This sequence joins TRBV12-5 and TRBJ1-2; a possible D gene is TRBD1 (5 bases). The V gene's germline CDR1 is LGHNT and CDR2 FRNRAP. The CDR3 length is 15 residues. The ends were cut back, 1 base at V and 2 bases at J, with 11 bases in the middle. CDR3 sequence reads: CASGLAPTANYGYTF. CDR3 DNA: TGTGCTAGTGGTTTGGCACCGACAGCCAACTATGGCTACACCTTC.

The gene calls are TRBV6-2 or TRBV6-3 and TRBJ2-5; TRBD2 matches 11 bases. Germline V gene data show CDR1 as MNHEY and CDR2 as SVGEGT. The CDR3 is 17 amino acids. The V gene end was trimmed by 2 bases and the J gene end by 4 bases; junction bases not matched to a gene: 9. CDR3 in DNA: TGTGCCAGCAGTTACGGTTTTAGCGGGGGGGCCGGAGAGACCCAGTACTTC. Protein sequence: CASSYGFSGGAGETQYF.

V and J are TRBV6-5 and TRBJ1-2, with D maybe TRBD1 (5 bases). CDR3 length: 14 residues. V was clipped by 0 bases and J by 8 bases, with 13 bases between them. From germline, CDR1 is MNHEY and CDR2 SVGAGI. The CDR3 coding sequence is TGTGCCAGCAGTTACTCGGACCAGGGAGGGGGCTACACCTTC. Translating it yields CASSYSDQGGGYTF.

DNA of the CDR3: TGTGCCAGCACCGAGATGGGGGCCCAAGATACGCAGTATTTT. Translating gives CASTEMGAQDTQYF. The chain is built from TRBV9 and TRBJ2-3; weak D call: TRBD1 (6 bases). Trimming took 6 bases from V and 5 from J, leaving 16 bases between them. The length of the CDR3 is 14 residues. Germline V gene data show CDR1 as SGDLS and CDR2 as YYNGEE. Supplemented by reference TRBV9 and TRBJ2-3, the full variable domain reads DSGVTQTPKHLITATGQRVTLRCSPRSGDLSVYWYQQSLDQGLQFLIQYYNGEERAKGNILERFSAQQFPDLHSELNLSSLELGDSALYFCASTEMGAQDTQYFGPGTRLTVL.

A note on this clone: Within the sample, other DNA sequences also encode this same CDR3. The chain has TRBV5-1 and TRBJ2-1; the match to TRBD2 covers 8 bases. CDR1 is SGHRS and CDR2 is YFSETQ in the germline V gene. The V segment lost 3 bases and the J segment 1 base; nucleotides outside the gene matches: 3. The CDR3 runs to 15 residues. The CDR3 sequence: CASSSSGGSYNEQFF. CDR3 nucleotides: TGCGCCAGCAGCTCGAGCGGGGGTTCCTACAATGAGCAGTTCTTC.

CDR3 residues: CASMNSGTDTQYF. DNA of the CDR3: TGTGCCAGCATGAATAGCGGCACAGATACGCAGTATTTT. V and J are TRBV6-5 and TRBJ2-3; tentative D call: TRBD2 (5 bases). CDR3 length: 13 amino acids. Germline CDR1 is MNHEY and CDR2 is SVGAGI. Trimming cost V 7 bases and J 1 base, with 9 bases left between them.